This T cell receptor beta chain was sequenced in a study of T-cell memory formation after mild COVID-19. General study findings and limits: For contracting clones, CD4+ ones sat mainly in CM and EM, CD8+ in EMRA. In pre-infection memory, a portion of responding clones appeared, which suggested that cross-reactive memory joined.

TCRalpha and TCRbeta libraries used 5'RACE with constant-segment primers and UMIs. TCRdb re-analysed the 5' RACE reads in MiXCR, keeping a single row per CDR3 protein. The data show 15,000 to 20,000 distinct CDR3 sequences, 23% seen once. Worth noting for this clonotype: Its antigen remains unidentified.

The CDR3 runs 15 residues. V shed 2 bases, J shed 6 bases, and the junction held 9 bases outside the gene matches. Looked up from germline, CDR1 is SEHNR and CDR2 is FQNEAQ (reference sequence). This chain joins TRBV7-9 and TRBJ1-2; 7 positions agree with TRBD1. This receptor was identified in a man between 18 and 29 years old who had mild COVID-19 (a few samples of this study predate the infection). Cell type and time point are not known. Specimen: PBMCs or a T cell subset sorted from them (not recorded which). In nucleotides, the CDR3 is TGTGCCAGCAGCTTAACTCAAGGGGGCACGGATGGCTACACCTTC. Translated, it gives CASSLTQGGTDGYTF. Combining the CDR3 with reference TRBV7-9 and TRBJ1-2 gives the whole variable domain DTGVSQNPRHKITKRGQNVTFRCDPISEHNRLYWYRQTLGQGPEFLTYFQNEAQLEKSRLLSDRFSAERPKGSFSTLEIQRTEQGDSAMYLCASSLTQGGTDGYTFGSGTRLTVV.